These 30 T cell receptor beta chains were sequenced from one sample in a study of identical twins. TCRdb reprocessed the 5' RACE reads via MiXCR and lists one record per CDR3 protein. The table lists roughly 720,000 distinct CDR3 sequences, approximately 18% of them singletons. The same data also contributed to another study, on T cells expressing NK-cell markers.

The sample comprised PBMCs. The receptors were sampled from a woman aged 18-29 years in good health.

The chain combines TRBV7-3 with TRBJ2-5, with D possibly TRBD2 on 6 matching bases. CDR3 length equals 13 residues. Germline values: CDR1 SGHTA, CDR2 FQGTGA. With 5 bases removed from V and 5 bases from J, the gap between germline ends came to 12 bases. In nucleotides, the CDR3 is TGTGCCAGCAGCCCTTTTAGCGGTGAGACCCAGTACTTC. This gives the protein CASSPFSGETQYF.

This clonotype was detected a few times. The V call is TRBV20-1, the J call TRBJ1-3; D not certain. Trimming took off 6 bases at V and 0 bases at J, with 9 bases between the two ends. The CDR3 has 13 residues. Germline assignment: CDR1 DFQATT and CDR2 SNEGSKA (reference sequence). Here the CDR3 reads CSAGHTSGNTIYF. As DNA, the CDR3 is TGCAGTGCAGGGCATACCTCTGGAAACACCATATATTTT.

The chain has TRBV5-5 and TRBJ2-1, with D possibly being TRBD1 or TRBD2 (6 bases each). V shed 9 bases and J shed 1 base, with 17 bases lying between them. Germline lookup yields CDR1 SGHKS and CDR2 YYEKEE (reference sequence). The CDR3 has 15 residues. The CDR3 sequence: CATTGWGASYNEQFF. CDR3 nucleotide sequence: TGTGCCACCACCGGTTGGGGGGCATCCTACAATGAGCAGTTCTTC. The variable domain in full, completed from reference TRBV5-5 and TRBJ2-1, reads DAGVTQSPTHLIKTRGQQVTLRCSPISGHKSVSWYQQVLGQGPQFIFQYYEKEERGRGNFPDRFSARQFPNYSSELNVNALLLGDSALYLCATTGWGASYNEQFFGPGTRLTVL.

This clonotype was observed a few times. CDR3 sequence (DNA): TGCAGCGTCACAGGAGGATCTCAGTATTTT. Translating it yields CSVTGGSQYF. This sequence joins TRBV29-1 and TRBJ2-3, with D perhaps assigned TRBD1 or TRBD2 (5 bases each). V lost 6 bases, J lost 12 bases, and 13 bases lay in between. This CDR3 contains 10 residues. Per germline, CDR1 SQVTM and CDR2 ANQGSEA.

The chain employs TRBV20-1 and TRBJ2-3; D is possibly TRBD2 (5 bases). This CDR3 is built from 14 residues. Trimming took 5 bases from V and 0 from J, leaving 12 bases between them. Germline CDR1 DFQATT, CDR2 SNEGSKA (reference sequence). CDR3 region: CSAVEGVSTDTQYF. CDR3 nucleotide sequence: TGCAGTGCTGTTGAGGGAGTAAGCACAGATACGCAGTATTTT.

This clonotype was observed many times. V gene TRBV5-1 combines with J gene TRBJ2-2; D uncertain. From germline, CDR1 is SGHRS and CDR2 YFSETQ. The CDR3 spans 12 residues. V gave up 1 base and J gave up 6 bases, with 4 bases separating them. The CDR3 region is CASSLSPGELFF. The CDR3 bases are TGCGCCAGCAGCTTGTCCCCCGGGGAGCTGTTTTTT.

This clonotype was counted between two and nine times. The rearrangement links TRBV5-1 to TRBJ2-7; possible D gene TRBD2, 5 bases. This CDR3 region has 13 residues. The V end was cut by 0 bases, the J end by 6 bases, with 10 bases between. Germline CDR1 SGHRS, CDR2 YFSETQ. In DNA form, the CDR3 reads TGCGCCAGCAGCTTGGCTCACGCGGGCGAGCAGTACTTC. Translated, it gives CASSLAHAGEQYF.

This clonotype has more than one count but fewer than ten. The rearrangement uses TRBV7-2 and TRBJ2-1; D remains ambiguous. The length of the CDR3 is 11 residues. Germline values: CDR1 SGHTA, CDR2 FQGNSA. V was shortened by 5 bases and J by 13 bases, with 12 bases between the two germline ends. CDR3 loop: CASSNINFQFF. The CDR3 DNA reads as TGTGCCAGCAGCAACATTAATTTCCAGTTCTTC.

The chain carries TRBV13 and TRBJ2-1, with D unresolved. The ends were cut back, 3 bases at V and 0 bases at J, with 9 bases in the middle. Germline CDR1 PRHDT, CDR2 FYEKMQ (reference sequence). The CDR3 extends over 15 amino acids. CDR3 coding DNA: TGTGCCAGCAGCTTCGCGACTGTCTCCTACAATGAGCAGTTCTTC. Its protein is CASSFATVSYNEQFF.

This clonotype occurred once. J is TRBJ1-5 and V is TRBV2; D may be TRBD1 (5 bases). Deletions cut 6 bases from V and 6 bases from J, with 9 bases between. Germline-derived CDR1 and CDR2 are SNHLY and FYNNEI. CDR3 length equals 12 residues. CDR3 sequence (DNA): TGTGCCAGCAGCGGGGGGTTTCAGCCCCAGCATTTT. The encoded protein is CASSGGFQPQHF. Based on the CDR3 plus reference TRBV2 and TRBJ1-5, the full variable domain is EPEVTQTPSHQVTQMGQEVILRCVPISNHLYFYWYRQILGQKVEFLVSFYNNEISEKSEIFDDQFSVERPDGSNFTLKIRSTKLEDSAMYFCASSGGFQPQHFGDGTRLSIL.

This clonotype was seen many times. The chain carries TRBV7-2 and TRBJ1-5, with D possibly TRBD1 on 6 matching bases. V lost 5 bases to trimming and J lost 6 bases, with 17 bases between them. Germline CDR1 and CDR2: SGHTA and FQGNSA. CDR3 length: 15 amino acids. CDR3 protein: CASSRFTGKGQPQHF. As DNA, the CDR3 is TGTGCCAGCAGCCGATTTACAGGGAAGGGTCAGCCCCAGCATTTT.

In this sample, this clonotype turned up a few times. The chain recombines TRBV5-1 with TRBJ1-4; weak D call: TRBD1 (5 bases). Germline V lookup: CDR1 SGHRS, CDR2 YFSETQ. V lost 5 bases and J 8 bases, leaving 13 bases between the germline ends. There are 13 residues in the CDR3. The CDR3: CASSGDGSEKLFF. In DNA, the CDR3 is TGCGCCAGCAGTGGGGACGGTTCAGAAAAACTGTTTTTT.

This clonotype has a handful of counts. The chain has TRBV6-6 and TRBJ2-4; tentative D call: TRBD2 (6 bases). The CDR3 loop spans 13 amino acids. Germline CDR1 reads MNHNY; CDR2 reads SVGAGI (reference sequence). Trimming took off 6 bases at V and 6 bases at J, with 12 bases between the two ends. CDR3 sequence: CASRRLVGNIQYF. The DNA of the CDR3 is TGTGCCAGCAGGAGACTAGTCGGAAACATTCAGTACTTC.

Notes on this clonotype: The conserved closing phenylalanine or tryptophan is absent in this CDR3, likely reflecting a read error. The CDR3: CASSIAGGQETQYL. CDR3 sequence (DNA): TGTGCCAGCAGCATAGCGGGGGGCCAAGAGACCCAGTACCTC. The V and J genes are TRBV7-9 and TRBJ2-5; 10 nucleotides line up with TRBD2. The germline gives CDR1 SEHNR, CDR2 FQNEAQ (reference sequence). The CDR3 extends over 14 amino acids.

The chain is built from TRBV3-1 and TRBJ2-1; TRBD2 matches at 11 bases. The CDR3 has 15 residues. CDR1 and CDR2 from the germline V gene are LGHDT and YNNKEL (reference sequence). V shed 2 bases, J shed 5 bases, and the junction held 2 bases outside the gene matches. The CDR3 DNA is TGTGCCAGCAGCCAACCGGGACTAGCGGACAATGAGCAGTTCTTC. Translating it yields CASSQPGLADNEQFF.

This chain links TRBV15 with TRBJ2-3; TRBD2 is a possible D gene (6 bases). The CDR3 is 15 amino acids. CDR1 is LNHNV and CDR2 is YYDKDF in the germline V gene (reference sequence). The germline V and J ends were trimmed by 7 bases and 0 bases, with 14 bases remaining between them. DNA of the CDR3: TGTGCCACCAAGAGGCTAGCGCTGAGCACAGATACGCAGTATTTT. Translation: CATKRLALSTDTQYF.

This clonotype appeared a few times. The chain is built from TRBV9 and TRBJ2-2; TRBD2 aligns across 9 bases. CDR3 length equals 16 residues. In germline, CDR1 is SGDLS, CDR2 YYNGEE. J was trimmed by 3 bases and V by 0 bases; bases with no gene match: 3. The DNA of the CDR3 is TGTGCCAGCAGCGTAGCCGGCGGGAGGGACACCGGGGAGCTGTTTTTT. Protein sequence: CASSVAGGRDTGELFF.

The chain couples TRBV7-9 to TRBJ2-7; D is possibly TRBD1 (6 bases). CDR1 and CDR2 (germline): SEHNR, FQNEAQ (reference sequence). The V end was cut by 6 bases, the J end by 5 bases, with 11 bases between. The CDR3 runs to 12 residues. CDR3 in amino acids: CASRSYRDEQYF. In DNA, the CDR3 is TGTGCCAGCAGATCCTACAGGGACGAGCAGTACTTC.

V gene TRBV25-1 combines with J gene TRBJ1-1; no reliable D call. Germline V gene data show CDR1 as MGHDK and CDR2 as SYGVNS. Trimming stripped 0 bases from V and 1 base from J, with 6 bases between. The CDR3 loop spans 14 amino acids. CDR3 coding DNA: TGTGCCAGCAGTGAATACATAGAGAACACTGAAGCTTTCTTT. Encoded protein: CASSEYIENTEAFF.

The chain couples TRBV6-2 or TRBV6-3 to TRBJ2-1; TRBD2 aligns across 13 bases. The V and J ends lost 7 bases and 0 bases, in that order; junction bases with no gene match: 6. This CDR3 is built from 17 residues. Germline values: CDR1 MNHEY, CDR2 SVGEGT. CDR3 loop: CASTGLAGVSSYNEQFF. The CDR3 nucleotides are TGTGCCAGCACCGGACTAGCGGGAGTATCCTCCTACAATGAGCAGTTCTTC.

This clonotype came up many times. The chain links TRBV30 to TRBJ2-7; TRBD2 matches at 7 bases. The ends lost 2 bases at V and 6 bases at J; junction bases unmatched: 13. CDR3 length: 15 residues. Germline V gene data show CDR1 as GTSNPN and CDR2 as SVGIG (reference sequence). The DNA of the CDR3 is TGTGCCTGGAGTAGGGCGGCTAGCGGAGCCTTCGAGCAGTACTTC. Protein: CAWSRAASGAFEQYF.

This clonotype was detected only once. This chain uses TRBV11-2 with TRBJ1-1, with 7 bases lining up with TRBD1. V gave up 0 bases and J gave up 8 bases; unmatched junction bases: 12. CDR3 length: 16 residues. Per the germline V gene, CDR1 is SGHAT and CDR2 is FQNNGV. CDR3: CASSLDPLGGQGEAFF. DNA of the CDR3: TGTGCCAGCAGCTTAGATCCCCTAGGGGGCCAAGGGGAAGCTTTCTTT.

The chain carries TRBV12-3 or TRBV12-4 and TRBJ2-7; TRBD1 matches at 7 bases. Losses at the gene ends were 6 bases for V and 1 base for J; bases not matched to a gene: 9. CDR3 size: 15 residues. The CDR3 region is CASRLDRVYSYEQYF. In DNA form, the CDR3 reads TGTGCCAGCAGGCTTGACAGGGTATATTCCTACGAGCAGTACTTC.

This sequence joins TRBV27 and TRBJ2-6, with D tentatively TRBD2 (5 bases). The V end lost 5 bases, the J end lost 3 bases, and 20 bases lay between the germline ends. The CDR3 has 18 residues. CDR1 and CDR2 (germline): MNHEY, SMNVEV (reference sequence). The CDR3: CASSPHDRTFSGANVLTF. Written as DNA, the CDR3 is TGTGCCAGCAGTCCCCATGACCGGACTTTCAGTGGGGCCAACGTCCTGACTTTC.

The chain has TRBV12-3 or TRBV12-4 and TRBJ1-5, with 7 nucleotides matching TRBD1. Trimming removed 5 bases from V and 6 bases from J; junction bases left unmatched: 1. The CDR3 totals 12 residues. DNA of the CDR3: TGTGCCAGCAGTGACAGGGCTCAGCCCCAGCATTTT. It codes for CASSDRAQPQHF.

This clonotype turned up a few times. The chain recombines TRBV12-5 with TRBJ2-6, with D possibly being TRBD1 or TRBD2 (5 bases each). The CDR3 spans 11 residues. V gave up 5 bases and J gave up 12 bases, with 8 bases separating them. CDR1 LGHNT and CDR2 FRNRAP come from the germline V gene. The CDR3 DNA sequence: TGTGCTAGTGGTCTGGGGGTCGTCCTGACTTTC. It yields the protein CASGLGVVLTF.

V and J are TRBV29-1 and TRBJ2-3, with a weak D call TRBD2 (6 bases). The CDR3 spans 13 residues. Trimming shortened V by 6 bases and J by 0 bases, and 10 bases separated the two germline ends. Germline lookup yields CDR1 SQVTM and CDR2 ANQGSEA. The chain's CDR3 is CSVQRASTDTQYF. As DNA, the CDR3 is TGCAGCGTACAGCGGGCCAGCACAGATACGCAGTATTTT.

The chain joins TRBV9 to TRBJ2-3, with D perhaps TRBD1 or TRBD2 (6 bases each). Germline assignment: CDR1 SGDLS and CDR2 YYNGEE. The CDR3 totals 16 residues. V dropped 4 bases and J dropped 4 bases, with 19 bases sitting between them. Here the CDR3 DNA reads TGTGCCAGCAGCCTAGCAGCGAGGGGGGCTGCAGATACGCAGTATTTT. This encodes CASSLAARGAADTQYF.

In its sample, this clonotype was seen a few times. This rearrangement joins TRBV30 to TRBJ2-1; D gene ambiguous. The V gene lost 3 bases and the J gene lost 15 bases, with 15 bases spanning the gap. The CDR3 contains 11 residues. Germline V gene lookup returns CDR1 GTSNPN and CDR2 SVGIG (reference sequence). CDR3 region: CAWSARDGLFF. The CDR3 coding sequence is TGTGCCTGGAGCGCCCGCGACGGTCTGTTCTTC.

This chain uses TRBV6-5 with TRBJ2-1, with a tentative D call TRBD1 (6 bases). CDR1 is MNHEY and CDR2 is SVGAGI in the germline V gene. The length of the CDR3 is 14 residues. Trimming took 2 bases from V and 9 from J, leaving 14 bases between them. CDR3 amino acids: CASSYGGTLGEQFF. CDR3 DNA: TGTGCCAGCAGTTACGGTGGGACACTAGGTGAGCAGTTCTTC.